The 20 T cell receptor beta chains reported below all come from one sample, sequenced in a study of blood T cell repertoires in COVID-19 (dated by TCRdb to 2018 to 2020). The library was generated by the immunoSEQ multiplex PCR assay. The table comes from immuneACCESS by way of TCRdb, which keeps in-frame sequences with V and J called. Part of the clones is missing from these tables; in studies checked, under half for an unresolved V gene and the rest for unknown reasons. The sample data list about 130,000 clones, and around 80% of these were observed just once. The top ten constitute 12% of the sample. Material for sequencing was peripheral blood. Every receptor here comes from a woman aged 55-70 years with acute or convalescent COVID-19.

The gene calls are TRBV18 and TRBJ1-2; D gene ambiguous. CDR3 size: 15 residues. The germline V and J ends were trimmed by 2 bases and 5 bases, with 15 bases remaining between them. Per the germline V gene, CDR1 is KGHSH and CDR2 is LQKENI. CDR3 region: CASSPYTLTGYGYTF. The CDR3 nucleotides read TGTGCCAGCTCACCATATACTCTTACGGGGTATGGCTACACCTTC.

The chain employs TRBV2 and TRBJ1-2; D ambiguous. The CDR3 totals 14 residues. Trimming pared 1 base from V and 2 bases from J, leaving 8 bases between. CDR1 SNHLY and CDR2 FYNNEI come from the germline V gene. This CDR3 is CASSEGRSNYGYTF. The CDR3 DNA sequence: TGTGCCAGCAGTGAAGGGCGGAGCAACTATGGCTACACCTTC.

The J gene is TRBJ1-2, the V gene TRBV9, with D unclear. The CDR3 length is 11 residues. The V end lost 2 bases, the J end lost 11 bases, and 10 bases lay between the germline ends. Germline CDR1 reads SGDLS; CDR2 reads YYNGEE. CDR3 sequence reads: CASSVYGAYTF. The CDR3 DNA follows: TGTGCCAGCAGCGTTTACGGAGCTTACACCTTC.

The V call is TRBV25-1, the J call TRBJ1-1; possible D gene TRBD1, 5 bases. V was cut by 7 bases and J by 0 bases, with 15 bases left in between. In germline, CDR1 is MGHDK, CDR2 SYGVNS. This CDR3 spans 15 amino acids. CDR3 loop: CASKGSTMLNTEAFF. The CDR3 DNA follows: TGTGCCAGCAAGGGGTCAACCATGTTGAACACTGAAGCTTTCTTT.

This chain connects TRBV10-1 to TRBJ2-7, with D unresolved. The CDR3 loop spans 15 amino acids. Germline V CDR1 and CDR2: WNHNN, SYGVQD (reference sequence). Deletions cut 3 bases from V and 3 bases from J, with 15 bases between. DNA for the CDR3: TGCGCCAGCAGTGACCCCGGGTCACACATCTACGAGCAGTACTTC. Protein: CASSDPGSHIYEQYF.

The CDR3 DNA is TGTGCCAGCAGTGAACTGGAGACCCAGTACTTC. It translates to CASSELETQYF. The chain joins TRBV2 to TRBJ2-5; D call uncertain. Between the trimmed V and J ends, which lost 2 bases and 5 bases, there was a span of 3 bases. Germline V gives CDR1 SNHLY, CDR2 FYNNEI. The CDR3 extends over 11 amino acids.

The chain employs TRBV6-5 and TRBJ1-5; D remains unclear. V was cut by 0 bases and J by 9 bases, with 9 bases left in between. The germline V gene has CDR1 MNHEY and CDR2 SVGAGI. The CDR3 runs 13 residues. CDR3: CASSYSREGPQHF. CDR3 nucleotides: TGTGCCAGCAGTTACTCGAGGGAGGGGCCCCAGCATTTT.

The rearrangement uses TRBV12-5 and TRBJ1-3; perhaps TRBD1 as D (5 bases). The ends were cut back, 1 base at V and 0 bases at J, with 10 bases in the middle. In germline, CDR1 is LGHNT, CDR2 FRNRAP. The CDR3 sequence is 16 residues long. CDR3 DNA sequence: TGTGCTAGTGGTTTGGACGACAGCTTCTCTGGAAACACCATATATTTT. Translating gives CASGLDDSFSGNTIYF.

The V call is TRBV19, the J call TRBJ1-6; 7 bases line up with TRBD1. The V gene end was trimmed by 7 bases and the J gene end by 6 bases; junction bases not matched to a gene: 9. The V gene's germline CDR1 is LNHDA and CDR2 SQIVND (reference sequence). This CDR3 region has 15 residues. The CDR3 reads CASKGTATFNSPLHF. CDR3 bases: TGTGCCAGTAAAGGGACAGCGACCTTTAATTCACCCCTCCACTTT.

The chain is built from TRBV12-3 or TRBV12-4 and TRBJ2-1; TRBD1 agrees at 10 bases. Losses at the gene ends were 5 bases for V and 8 bases for J; bases not matched to a gene: 3. The CDR3 contains 13 residues. The CDR3, as DNA: TGTGCCAGCAGTCTCGGGACAGGGGATGAGCAGTTCTTC. Translation: CASSLGTGDEQFF.

For this clone: An end of the junction differs from the germline gene, which may be a read error. The gene calls are TRBV2 and TRBJ1-1; TRBD1 matches at 7 bases. Looked up from germline, CDR1 is SNHLY and CDR2 is FYNNEI. CDR3 length: 18 amino acids. Written as DNA, the CDR3 is TGTGCCAGCACTGAAGTCTGGTTTCGGGACAGAATGAACACTGAAGCTTTCTTT. This codes for CASTEVWFRDRMNTEAFF.

V is TRBV4-2 and J is TRBJ2-3; TRBD2 agrees at 10 bases. V was pared by 2 bases and J by 2 bases, with 4 bases of the junction left unmatched. This CDR3 region has 16 residues. Germline CDR1 LGHNA, CDR2 YNFKEQ. The chain's CDR3 is CASSQNSGGSTDTQYF. CDR3 DNA sequence: TGTGCCAGCAGCCAAAATAGCGGGGGGTCCACAGATACGCAGTATTTT.

J is TRBJ1-2 and V is TRBV5-1; D may be TRBD1 (5 bases). Trimming left V 4 bases short and J 1 base short, with 17 bases between. There are 16 residues in the CDR3. Germline CDR1 is SGHRS and CDR2 is YFSETQ. The DNA for the CDR3 is TGCGCCAGCAGCGATCCCGCGGGGGACCTTAACTATGGCTACACCTTC. Amino acids: CASSDPAGDLNYGYTF.

This sequence joins TRBV12-5 and TRBJ2-5; tentatively, D is TRBD2 (5 bases). Germline CDR1 reads LGHNT; CDR2 reads FRNRAP. CDR3 length: 14 residues. V was cut by 9 bases and J by 3 bases, with 17 bases left in between. CDR3 residues: CASSPGSHKETQYF. The DNA of the CDR3 is TGTGCTAGCTCCCCGGGATCCCATAAAGAGACCCAGTACTTC.

The genes are TRBV3-1 (or the pseudogene TRBV3-2) and TRBJ1-3; D remains unclear. Per germline, CDR1 LGHDT and CDR2 YNNKEL (reference sequence). Trimming left V 0 bases short and J 4 bases short, with 16 bases between. The CDR3 totals 17 residues. Here the CDR3 reads CASSQDAALYRGNTIYF. The CDR3 bases are TGTGCCAGCAGCCAAGATGCGGCCCTATATCGGGGAAACACCATATATTTT.

The chain links TRBV5-8 to TRBJ1-1; D not certain. Germline assignment: CDR1 SGHTS and CDR2 YDEGEE. Trimming removed 7 bases at V and 5 bases at J, with 15 bases between. The CDR3 is 13 residues long. DNA for the CDR3: TGTGCCAGCTTTAGGGAGGAGAGAACTGAAGCTTTCTTT. This translates into CASFREERTEAFF.

The chain carries TRBV18 and TRBJ1-1, with D perhaps matching TRBD1 (6 bases). CDR3 length: 13 residues. V lost 3 bases, J lost 4 bases, and 9 bases lay in between. Germline CDR1 and CDR2: KGHSH and LQKENI. The CDR3 loop is CASSPGQSTEAFF. CDR3 DNA sequence: TGTGCCAGCTCACCCGGACAGAGCACTGAAGCTTTCTTT.

J is TRBJ2-1 and V is TRBV10-3; TRBD2 might be the D (7 bases). V lost 0 bases and J 7 bases, leaving 16 bases between the germline ends. The CDR3 covers 16 residues. Germline CDR1 and CDR2: ENHRY and SYGVKD. CDR3 bases: TGTGCCATCAGTGAGTCGAAGGGGGGGAGTAGAAATGAGCAGTTCTTC. Its protein is CAISESKGGSRNEQFF.

This rearrangement joins TRBV14 to TRBJ1-4; D unresolved. CDR1 SGHDN and CDR2 FVKESK come from the germline V gene. CDR3 length: 16 residues. V lost 0 bases and J lost 8, with 16 bases in between. In DNA form, the CDR3 reads TGTGCCAGCAGCCAAGATCTCGTAGTCGCGGGGGAAAAACTGTTTTTT. It codes for CASSQDLVVAGEKLFF.

This clone was seen a few times. V and J are TRBV28 and TRBJ2-1; D might be TRBD1 (6 bases). The CDR3 totals 17 residues. Trimming removed 3 bases from V and 0 bases from J, with 15 bases in between. Looked up from germline, CDR1 is MDHEN and CDR2 is SYDVKM. The CDR3 reads CASSFPLTGSSYNEQFF. The CDR3 DNA reads as TGTGCCAGCAGTTTCCCCCTAACAGGGAGCTCCTACAATGAGCAGTTCTTC.